This T cell receptor beta chain was captured in a study of blood T cell repertoires in COVID-19. Overall study context: Sites in the United States, Italy and Spain provided acute and convalescent COVID-19 samples. T cells, B-cell-depleted T cells, or PBMCs provided the cDNA or gDNA that served as material.

Per the original data handling: Estimated nucleated cell counts came from reference gene primer amplification. Profiled with immunoSEQ multiplex PCR; TCRdb holds only in-frame clones, not every one. V, J and clone size are those of that table, while D and trimming were read from the DNA. Of some 200,000 clones listed, about nine tenths were seen once; the top ten hold 4.4%. Turning to this clone: The identical CDR3 is also encoded by other nucleotide sequences in the sample.

V lost 0 bases to trimming and J lost 0 bases, with 7 bases between them. This CDR3 contains 15 residues. Per germline, CDR1 SGDLS and CDR2 YYNGEE. The sample was peripheral blood. The chain combines TRBV9 with TRBJ1-3; D remains ambiguous. This clonotype was obtained from a man in his fifties with acute or convalescent COVID-19. DNA of the CDR3: TGTGCCAGCAGCGTAGGGGCCAGCTCTGGAAACACCATATATTTT. Translation gives CASSVGASSGNTIYF. Full variable domain (rest looked up from reference TRBV9 and TRBJ1-3): DSGVTQTPKHLITATGQRVTLRCSPRSGDLSVYWYQQSLDQGLQFLIQYYNGEERAKGNILERFSAQQFPDLHSELNLSSLELGDSALYFCASSVGASSGNTIYFGEGSWLTVV.